This paragraph reports one T cell receptor (beta chain). Its specificity is not known. Unique molecular identifiers featured in each of the TCR beta cDNA libraries. From the PCR reads, TCRdb called clonotypes with MiXCR, one entry per CDR3 protein. The data contain about 570,000 distinct CDR3 sequences, around 36% of them seen just once; the ten biggest clones take up under 7%. The data were obtained in a study of post-analysis software for immune sequencing data. The study, taken as a whole, reports: Under F measure analysis, samples from one preparation batch co-clustered strongly. Higher frequency in patients than in controls was seen for 5 or 6 TRBV segments, with TRBV5-6, TRBV5-1 and TRBV20-1 among them. Controls' normalized Chao1 diversity significantly exceeded that of multiple sclerosis patients.

The CDR3 contains 14 residues. V gave up 8 bases and J gave up 1 base, with 15 bases separating them. Germline-derived CDR1 and CDR2 are SGHRS and YFSETQ. The chain recombines TRBV5-1 with TRBJ2-5; possible D gene TRBD2, 5 bases. The specimen sequenced was blood. This TCR was sampled from a girl aged 2-17 years with multiple sclerosis. The CDR3 region is CASSFAGLQETQYF. DNA of the CDR3: TGCGCCAGTTCCTTTGCGGGCCTCCAAGAGACCCAGTACTTC.